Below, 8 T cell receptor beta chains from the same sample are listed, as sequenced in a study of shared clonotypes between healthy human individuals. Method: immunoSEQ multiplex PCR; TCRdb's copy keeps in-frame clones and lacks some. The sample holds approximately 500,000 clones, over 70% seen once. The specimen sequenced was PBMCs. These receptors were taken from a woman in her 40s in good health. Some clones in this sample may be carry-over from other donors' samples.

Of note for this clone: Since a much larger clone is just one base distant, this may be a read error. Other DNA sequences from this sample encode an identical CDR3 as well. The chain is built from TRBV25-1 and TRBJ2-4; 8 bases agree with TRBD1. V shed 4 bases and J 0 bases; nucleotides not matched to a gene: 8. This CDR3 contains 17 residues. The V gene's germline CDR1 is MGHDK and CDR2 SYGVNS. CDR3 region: CASSAGTGDLAKNIQYF. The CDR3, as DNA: TGTGCCAGCAGTGCTGGGACAGGAGATCTAGCCAAAAACATTCAGTACTTC. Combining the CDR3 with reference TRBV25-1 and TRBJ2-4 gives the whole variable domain EADIYQTPRYLVIGTGKKITLECSQTMGHDKMYWYQQDPGMELHLIHYSYGVNSTEKGDLSSESTVSRIRTEHFPLTLESARPSHTSQYLCASSAGTGDLAKNIQYFGAGTRLSVL.

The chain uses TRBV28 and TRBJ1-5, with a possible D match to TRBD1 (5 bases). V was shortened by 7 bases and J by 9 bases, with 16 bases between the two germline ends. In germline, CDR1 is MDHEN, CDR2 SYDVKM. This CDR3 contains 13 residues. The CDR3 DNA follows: TGTGCCAGCACGGGGGTAGTAGGGTGGCCCCAGCATTTT. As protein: CASTGVVGWPQHF.

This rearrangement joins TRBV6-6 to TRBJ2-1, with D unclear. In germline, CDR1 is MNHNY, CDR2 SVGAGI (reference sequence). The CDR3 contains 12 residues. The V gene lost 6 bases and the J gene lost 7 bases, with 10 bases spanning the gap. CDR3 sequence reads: CASSPVQNEQFF. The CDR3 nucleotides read TGTGCCAGCAGCCCCGTTCAAAATGAGCAGTTCTTC.

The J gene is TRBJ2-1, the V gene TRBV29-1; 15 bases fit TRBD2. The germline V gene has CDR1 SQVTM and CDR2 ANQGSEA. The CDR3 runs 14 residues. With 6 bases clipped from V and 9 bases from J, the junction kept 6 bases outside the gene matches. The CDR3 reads CSVRTSGRAVEQFF. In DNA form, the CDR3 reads TGCAGCGTGAGGACTAGCGGGAGGGCGGTTGAGCAGTTCTTC.

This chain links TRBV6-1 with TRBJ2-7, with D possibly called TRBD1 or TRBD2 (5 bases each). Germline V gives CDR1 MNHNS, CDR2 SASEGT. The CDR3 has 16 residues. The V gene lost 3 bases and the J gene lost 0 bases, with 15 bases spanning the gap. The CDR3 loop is CASSDWGRRSSYEQYF. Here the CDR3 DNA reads TGTGCCAGCAGTGACTGGGGACGGAGGAGCTCCTACGAGCAGTACTTC.

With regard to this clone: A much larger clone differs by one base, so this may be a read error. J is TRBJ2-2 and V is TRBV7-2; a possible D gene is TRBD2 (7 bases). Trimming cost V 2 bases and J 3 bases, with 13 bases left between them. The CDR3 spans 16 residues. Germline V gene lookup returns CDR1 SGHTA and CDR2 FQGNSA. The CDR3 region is CASSLSGGVDTGELFF. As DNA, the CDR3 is TGTGCCAGCAGCTTATCGGGGGGCGTCGACACCGGGGAGCTGTTTTTT.

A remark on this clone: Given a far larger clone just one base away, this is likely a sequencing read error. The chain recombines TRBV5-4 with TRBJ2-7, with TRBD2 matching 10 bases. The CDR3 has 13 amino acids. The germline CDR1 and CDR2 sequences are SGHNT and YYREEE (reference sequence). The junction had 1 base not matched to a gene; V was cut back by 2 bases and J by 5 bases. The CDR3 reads CASSFSGGNEQYF. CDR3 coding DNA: TGTGCCAGCAGCTTTAGCGGGGGGAACGAGCAGTACTTC.

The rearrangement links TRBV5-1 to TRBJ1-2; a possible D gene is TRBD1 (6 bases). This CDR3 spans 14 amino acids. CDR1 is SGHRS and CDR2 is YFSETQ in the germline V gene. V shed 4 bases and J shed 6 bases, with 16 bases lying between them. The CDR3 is CASSIRGRGDGYTF. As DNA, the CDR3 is TGCGCCAGCAGCATCCGGGGCAGGGGTGATGGCTACACCTTC. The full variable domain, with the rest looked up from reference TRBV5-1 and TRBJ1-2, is KAGVTQTPRYLIKTRGQQVTLSCSPISGHRSVSWYQQTPGQGLQFLFEYFSETQRNKGNFPGRFSGRQFSNSRSEMNVSTLELGDSALYLCASSIRGRGDGYTFGSGTRLTVV.